The 21 T cell receptor beta chains below all came from one sample that was sequenced in a study of blood T cell repertoires in COVID-19. Produced via immunoSEQ multiplex PCR; TCRdb's table is partial and in-frame only. The sample records 50,000 to 60,000 clones, over 75% being singletons. The specimen was peripheral blood. These receptors all stem from a human donor in a cohort sampled during active COVID-19.

This chain links TRBV7-3 with TRBJ2-4; 8 nucleotides align to TRBD2. This CDR3 has 17 residues. Unmatched junction bases numbered 18, after V lost 5 bases and J lost 9 bases. Germline assignment: CDR1 SGHTA and CDR2 FQGTGA. The CDR3 reads CASSPSGLEGRRGIQYF. The CDR3 DNA follows: TGTGCCAGCAGCCCCTCGGGACTAGAGGGACGTAGGGGCATTCAGTACTTC.

The chain employs TRBV9 and TRBJ1-1; D is ambiguous. The CDR3 is 13 residues long. The germline CDR1 and CDR2 sequences are SGDLS and YYNGEE. V lost 4 bases and J 5 bases, leaving 12 bases between the germline ends. The CDR3 reads CASSPRPRTEAFF. DNA of the CDR3: TGTGCCAGCAGCCCTCGTCCGAGGACTGAAGCTTTCTTT.

V gene TRBV2 combines with J gene TRBJ1-5; 7 bases align to TRBD1. The J segment lost 4 bases and the V segment lost 10 bases, leaving 7 bases of the junction unmatched. Germline V CDR1 and CDR2: SNHLY, FYNNEI. This CDR3 is 13 amino acids long. CDR3 region: CATRDRDNQPQHF. The CDR3 nucleotides read TGTGCCACCCGAGACAGGGATAATCAGCCCCAGCATTTT.

This clone was observed a few times. The chain links TRBV27 to TRBJ1-5; possibly TRBD1 for D (5 bases). Per germline, CDR1 MNHEY and CDR2 SMNVEV (reference sequence). V was cut by 5 bases and J by 4 bases, with 12 bases left in between. The CDR3 consists of 14 residues. CDR3 DNA sequence: TGTGCCAGCAGTCCACGGCCAGGGAATCAGCCCCAGCATTTT. This gives the protein CASSPRPGNQPQHF.

This rearrangement joins TRBV27 to TRBJ2-7; TRBD2 aligns across 8 bases. V lost 4 bases, J lost 0 bases, and 5 bases stayed unmatched. CDR1 and CDR2 from the germline V gene are MNHEY and SMNVEV (reference sequence). The CDR3 sequence is 15 residues long. CDR3 loop: CASSSIAGSSYEQYF. CDR3 bases: TGTGCCAGCAGTTCAATAGCGGGAAGCTCCTACGAGCAGTACTTC.

The V call is TRBV28, the J call TRBJ1-1, with 10 bases that match TRBD1. Germline CDR1 MDHEN, CDR2 SYDVKM. The CDR3 is made up of 14 amino acids. V lost 4 bases, J lost 11 bases, and 10 bases stayed unmatched. CDR3 sequence reads: CASSSRGGTGEAFF. The CDR3 nucleotides read TGTGCCAGCAGTTCCCGGGGGGGGACAGGGGAGGCTTTCTTT.

CDR3 loop: CASSTRTSGTYEQYF. The CDR3 DNA reads as TGTGCCAGCAGCACCCGGACTAGCGGTACCTACGAGCAGTACTTC. The chain is built from TRBV7-2 and TRBJ2-7; 10 bases are shared with TRBD2. The J segment lost 2 bases and the V segment lost 5 bases, leaving 6 bases of the junction unmatched. The germline V gene encodes CDR1 SGHTA and CDR2 FQGNSA. This CDR3 has 15 amino acids. The complete variable domain, with remaining parts taken from reference TRBV7-2 and TRBJ2-7, reads GAGVSQSPSNKVTEKGKDVELRCDPISGHTALYWYRQSLGQGLEFLIYFQGNSAPDKSGLPSDRFSAERTGGSVSTLTIQRTQQEDSAVYLCASSTRTSGTYEQYFGPGTRLTVT.

This rearrangement joins TRBV19 to TRBJ1-4; D is undetermined. From germline, CDR1 is LNHDA and CDR2 SQIVND (reference sequence). Trimming took off 7 bases at V and 11 bases at J, with 23 bases between the two ends. The CDR3 sequence is 15 residues long. CDR3 sequence: CASTYVAGSRTKLFF. The CDR3 DNA follows: TGTGCCAGTACCTATGTAGCGGGATCAAGGACGAAACTGTTTTTT.

The rearrangement uses TRBV5-8 and TRBJ1-6; tentatively, D is TRBD1 (5 bases). Germline V gene data show CDR1 as SGHTS and CDR2 as YDEGEE. The CDR3 has 16 amino acids. The germline V and J ends were trimmed by 1 base and 8 bases, with 16 bases remaining between them. The CDR3 sequence is CASSLLAGISHSPLHF. The CDR3 DNA sequence: TGTGCCAGCAGCTTGTTGGCAGGGATATCGCATTCACCCCTCCACTTT.

The chain employs TRBV6-5 and TRBJ1-1; TRBD1 agrees at 8 bases. V shed 5 bases and J 11 bases; nucleotides not matched to a gene: 7. CDR3 length equals 12 residues. Germline values: CDR1 MNHEY, CDR2 SVGAGI. The CDR3 loop is CASSPQGAVAFF. In DNA form, the CDR3 reads TGTGCCAGCAGTCCCCAGGGGGCGGTGGCTTTCTTT.

This rearrangement joins TRBV6-5 to TRBJ2-1; maybe TRBD2 (6 bases). The CDR3 is 13 residues long. Trimming pared 7 bases from V and 2 bases from J, leaving 9 bases between. CDR1 MNHEY and CDR2 SVGAGI come from the germline V gene. The CDR3: CASNGSPYNEQFF. The DNA of the CDR3 is TGTGCCAGCAACGGGAGCCCCTACAATGAGCAGTTCTTC.

The gene calls are TRBV5-1 and TRBJ2-7; the D gene is possibly TRBD1 (6 bases). The CDR3 extends over 15 amino acids. Germline CDR1 SGHRS, CDR2 YFSETQ. V gave up 6 bases and J gave up 2 bases, with 18 bases separating them. CDR3 bases: TGCGCCAGCACCTTCCAACCGGGACAAACCTACGAGCAGTACTTC. It translates to CASTFQPGQTYEQYF.

The CDR3 sequence is CASSLGGGPLHEQYF. In DNA, the CDR3 is TGTGCCAGCAGCCTCGGGGGAGGGCCTCTCCACGAGCAGTACTTC. The chain carries TRBV7-3 and TRBJ2-7, with 7 positions matching TRBD2. Germline V gives CDR1 SGHTA, CDR2 FQGTGA. With V trimmed by 5 bases and J by 5 bases, 12 bases remained unmatched. The CDR3 contains 15 residues.

The chain uses TRBV5-1 and TRBJ1-1, with 8 bases aligning to TRBD1. The junction had 12 bases not matched to a gene; V was cut back by 0 bases and J by 8 bases. CDR1 is SGHRS, CDR2 YFSETQ, per germline. CDR3 length: 16 amino acids. The DNA of the CDR3 is TGCGCCAGCAGCTTGGTTGGTGCAGGGGGCGAAGCCGAAGCTTTCTTT. This encodes CASSLVGAGGEAEAFF. Full variable domain (rest looked up from reference TRBV5-1 and TRBJ1-1): KAGVTQTPRYLIKTRGQQVTLSCSPISGHRSVSWYQQTPGQGLQFLFEYFSETQRNKGNFPGRFSGRQFSNSRSEMNVSTLELGDSALYLCASSLVGAGGEAEAFFGQGTRLTVV.

The V call is TRBV19, the J call TRBJ2-1; a weak D match, TRBD1 (6 bases). CDR1 and CDR2 (germline): LNHDA, SQIVND (reference sequence). V was pared by 3 bases and J by 0 bases, with 12 bases between. The CDR3 consists of 16 residues. The CDR3 loop is CASSINRDSSYNEQFF. The CDR3 region has the DNA TGTGCCAGTAGTATTAACAGGGATAGCTCCTACAATGAGCAGTTCTTC.

This clone was observed a single time. This chain uses TRBV5-1 with TRBJ2-2, with D unclear. The CDR3 length is 14 residues. CDR1 and CDR2 from the germline V gene are SGHRS and YFSETQ. V gave up 6 bases and J gave up 6 bases, with 15 bases separating them. The CDR3 region has the DNA TGCGCCAGCACACTAATACGACTTCCCGGGGAGCTGTTTTTT. Translated, it gives CASTLIRLPGELFF.

This clone was picked up a small number of times. The chain joins TRBV11-2 to TRBJ2-5, with D possibly being TRBD1 (5 bases). This CDR3 comprises 13 residues. Germline assignment: CDR1 SGHAT and CDR2 FQNNGV. Trimming removed 4 bases at V and 7 bases at J, with 13 bases between. DNA of the CDR3: TGTGCCAGCAGCTCGACAGCACCGGGGACCCAGTACTTC. It encodes CASSSTAPGTQYF.

The chain couples TRBV5-1 to TRBJ2-7; tentatively, D is TRBD1 (6 bases). CDR1 and CDR2 from the germline V gene are SGHRS and YFSETQ. The length of the CDR3 is 15 residues. The V gene lost 4 bases and the J gene lost 2 bases, with 16 bases spanning the gap. For the CDR3, the DNA is TGCGCCAGCAGCCCCAGGGGCACCCAGACCTACGAGCAGTACTTC. Its protein is CASSPRGTQTYEQYF.

The genes are TRBV2 and TRBJ2-6; 7 bases are shared with TRBD2. Germline V gives CDR1 SNHLY, CDR2 FYNNEI. The CDR3 is 15 residues long. With 4 bases clipped from V and 2 bases from J, the junction kept 2 bases outside the gene matches. The CDR3 here is CASSGEGTGANVLTF. The CDR3 nucleotides are TGTGCCAGCAGTGGGGAGGGGACTGGGGCCAACGTCCTGACTTTC.

The chain is built from TRBV7-2 and TRBJ2-2, with D perhaps matching TRBD1 (6 bases). This CDR3 spans 16 amino acids. Germline V gives CDR1 SGHTA, CDR2 FQGNSA. V dropped 6 bases and J dropped 8 bases, with 22 bases sitting between them. The CDR3 region has the DNA TGTGCCAGCAGACGCCTGCAGGGGAATCTCGGGGGGGAGCTGTTTTTT. Translation gives CASRRLQGNLGGELFF.

The chain carries TRBV7-9 and TRBJ2-5; 8 bases map to TRBD2. The CDR3 is made up of 15 amino acids. CDR1 SEHNR and CDR2 FQNEAQ come from the germline V gene (reference sequence). Trimming at V came to 5 bases and at J to 1 base, leaving 6 bases not matched to a gene. CDR3 in DNA: TGTGCCAGCAGCGAAAGCGGGAGCGGCCAAGAGACCCAGTACTTC. Translated: CASSESGSGQETQYF.